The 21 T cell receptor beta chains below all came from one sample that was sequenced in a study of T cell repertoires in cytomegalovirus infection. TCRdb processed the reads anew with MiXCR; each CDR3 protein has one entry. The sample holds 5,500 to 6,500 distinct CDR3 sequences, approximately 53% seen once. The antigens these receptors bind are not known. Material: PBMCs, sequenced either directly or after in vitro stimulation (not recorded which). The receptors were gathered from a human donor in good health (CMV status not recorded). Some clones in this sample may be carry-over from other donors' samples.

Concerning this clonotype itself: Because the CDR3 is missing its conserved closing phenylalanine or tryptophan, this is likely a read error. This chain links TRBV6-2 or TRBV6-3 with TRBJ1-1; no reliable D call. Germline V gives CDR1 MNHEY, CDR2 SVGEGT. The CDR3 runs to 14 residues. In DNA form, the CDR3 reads TGTGACAGCAGTTCCCCAGAACCGAACACGGAAGCTTTCCTT. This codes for CDSSSPEPNTEAFL.

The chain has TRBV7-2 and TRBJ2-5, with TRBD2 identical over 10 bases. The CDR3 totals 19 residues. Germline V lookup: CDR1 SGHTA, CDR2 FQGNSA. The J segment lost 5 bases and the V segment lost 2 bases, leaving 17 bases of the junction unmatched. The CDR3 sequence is CASSLRVSSGRPEGETQYF. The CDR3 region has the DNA TGTGCCAGCAGCTTAAGAGTCTCTAGCGGGAGACCCGAAGGGGAGACCCAGTACTTC.

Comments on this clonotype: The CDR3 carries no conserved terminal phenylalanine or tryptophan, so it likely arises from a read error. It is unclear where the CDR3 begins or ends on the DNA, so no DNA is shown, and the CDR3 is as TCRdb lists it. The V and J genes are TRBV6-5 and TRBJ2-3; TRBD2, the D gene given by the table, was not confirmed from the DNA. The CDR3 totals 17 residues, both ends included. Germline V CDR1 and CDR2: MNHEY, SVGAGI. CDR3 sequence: CASSYSALAGDADTHYL.

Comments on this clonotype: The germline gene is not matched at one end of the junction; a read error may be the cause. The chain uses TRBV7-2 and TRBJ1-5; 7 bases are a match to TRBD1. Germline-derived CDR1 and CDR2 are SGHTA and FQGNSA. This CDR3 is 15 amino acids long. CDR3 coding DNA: TGTGACAGCAGCCCCGGGACAGCTAGCAATCAGCCCCATAATTTT. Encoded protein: CDSSPGTASNQPHNF.

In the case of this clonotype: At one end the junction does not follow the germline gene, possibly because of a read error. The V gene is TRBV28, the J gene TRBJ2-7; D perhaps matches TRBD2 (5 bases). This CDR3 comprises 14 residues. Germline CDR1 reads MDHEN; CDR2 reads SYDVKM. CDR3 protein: CASTTTQLDDEPYF. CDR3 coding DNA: TGTGCCAGCACTACCACCCAACTAGATGACGAGCCGTACTTC.

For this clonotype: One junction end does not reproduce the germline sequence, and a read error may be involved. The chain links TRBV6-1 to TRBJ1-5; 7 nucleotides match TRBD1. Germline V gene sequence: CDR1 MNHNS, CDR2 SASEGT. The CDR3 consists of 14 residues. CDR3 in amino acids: CARRVGQKNQPQHF. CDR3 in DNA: TGTGCCCGCAGAGTGGGACAGAAGAATCAGCCCCAGCATTTT.

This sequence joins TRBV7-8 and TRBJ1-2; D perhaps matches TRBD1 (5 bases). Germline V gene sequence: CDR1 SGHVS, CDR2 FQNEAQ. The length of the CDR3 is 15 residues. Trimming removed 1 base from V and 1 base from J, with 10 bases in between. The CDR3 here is CASSLELGDNYGYTF. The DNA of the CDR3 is TGTGCCAGCAGCTTAGAATTGGGGGATAACTATGGCTACACCTTC.

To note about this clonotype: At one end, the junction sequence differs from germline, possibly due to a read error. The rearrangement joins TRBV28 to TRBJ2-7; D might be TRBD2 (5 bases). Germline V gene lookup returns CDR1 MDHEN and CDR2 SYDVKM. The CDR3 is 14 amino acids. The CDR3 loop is CASTPTPLDYEKYF. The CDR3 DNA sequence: TGTGCAAGCACTCCCACCCCACTAGACTACGAGAAGTACTTC.

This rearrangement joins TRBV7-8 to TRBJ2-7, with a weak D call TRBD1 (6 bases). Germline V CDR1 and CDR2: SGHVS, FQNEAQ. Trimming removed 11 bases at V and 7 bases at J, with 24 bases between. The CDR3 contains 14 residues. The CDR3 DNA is TGTGCCGGCATCTGGGACACCCCTGTTGAGGAGCAGTACTTC. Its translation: CAGIWDTPVEEQYF.

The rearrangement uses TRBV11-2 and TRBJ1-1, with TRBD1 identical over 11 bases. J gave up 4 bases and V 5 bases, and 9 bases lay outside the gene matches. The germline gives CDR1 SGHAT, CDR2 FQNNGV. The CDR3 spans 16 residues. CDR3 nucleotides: TGTGCCAGCAGCCCCTGGACAGGGGGCTTGATCACTGAAGCTTTCTTT. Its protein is CASSPWTGGLITEAFF.

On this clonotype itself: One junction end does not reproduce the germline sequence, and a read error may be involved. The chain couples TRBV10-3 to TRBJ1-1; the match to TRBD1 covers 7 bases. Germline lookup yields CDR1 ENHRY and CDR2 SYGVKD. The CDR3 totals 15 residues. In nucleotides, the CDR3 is TGTTCCATCGGCGGGTTTGGACAGGTAGACACTGAAGCTTTCTTT. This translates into CSIGGFGQVDTEAFF.

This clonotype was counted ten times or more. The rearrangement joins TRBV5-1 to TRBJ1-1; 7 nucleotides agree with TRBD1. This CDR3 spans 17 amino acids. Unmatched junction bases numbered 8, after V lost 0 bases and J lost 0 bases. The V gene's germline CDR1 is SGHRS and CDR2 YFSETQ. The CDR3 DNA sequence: TGCGCCAGCAGCTTGGAAGGGGGCGGTTGGATGAACACTGAAGCTTTCTTT. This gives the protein CASSLEGGGWMNTEAFF.

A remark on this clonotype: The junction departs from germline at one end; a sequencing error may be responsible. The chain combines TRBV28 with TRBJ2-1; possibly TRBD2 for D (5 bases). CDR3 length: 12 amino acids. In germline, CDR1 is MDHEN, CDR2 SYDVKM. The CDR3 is CSSIFDLAEQFF. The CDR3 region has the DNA TGTTCCAGCATTTTTGACCTAGCTGAGCAATTCTTC.

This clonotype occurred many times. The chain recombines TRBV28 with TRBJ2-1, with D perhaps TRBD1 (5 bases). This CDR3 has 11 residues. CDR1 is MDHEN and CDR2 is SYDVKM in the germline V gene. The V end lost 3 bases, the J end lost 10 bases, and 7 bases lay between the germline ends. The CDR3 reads CASSFPGEQFF. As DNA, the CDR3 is TGTGCCAGCAGTTTCCCAGGGGAGCAGTTCTTC.

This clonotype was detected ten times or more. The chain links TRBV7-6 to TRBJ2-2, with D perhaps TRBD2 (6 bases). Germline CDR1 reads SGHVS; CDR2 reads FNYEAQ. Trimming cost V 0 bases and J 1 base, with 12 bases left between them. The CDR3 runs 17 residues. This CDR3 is CASSLARIGRNTGELFF. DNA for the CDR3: TGTGCCAGCAGCTTAGCGCGGATCGGGAGGAACACCGGGGAGCTGTTTTTT. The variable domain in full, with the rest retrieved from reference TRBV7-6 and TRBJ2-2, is GAGVSQSPRYKVTKRGQDVALRCDPISGHVSLYWYRQALGQGPEFLTYFNYEAQQDKSGLPNDRFSAERPEGSISTLTIQRTEQRDSAMYRCASSLARIGRNTGELFFGEGSRLTVL.

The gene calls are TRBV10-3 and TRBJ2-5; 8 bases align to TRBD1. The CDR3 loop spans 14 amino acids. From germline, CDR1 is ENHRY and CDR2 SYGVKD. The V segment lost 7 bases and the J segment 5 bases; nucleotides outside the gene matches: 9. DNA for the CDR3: TGTGCCATCAAGTCCGACCAGGGGGCCGAGACCCAGTACTTC. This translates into CAIKSDQGAETQYF.

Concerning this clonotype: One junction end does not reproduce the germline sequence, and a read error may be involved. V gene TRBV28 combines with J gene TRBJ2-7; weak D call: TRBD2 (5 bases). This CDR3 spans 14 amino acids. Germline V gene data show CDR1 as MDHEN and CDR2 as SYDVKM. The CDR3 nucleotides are TGTGCCATCACTCACCCCCAACTAGACTACGATCAGTACTTC. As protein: CAITHPQLDYDQYF.

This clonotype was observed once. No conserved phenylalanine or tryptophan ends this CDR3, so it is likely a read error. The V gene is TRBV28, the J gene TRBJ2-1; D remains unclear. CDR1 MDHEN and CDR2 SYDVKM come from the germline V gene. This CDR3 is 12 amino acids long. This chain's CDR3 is CASSPVSPEQFL. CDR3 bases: TGTGCAAGCAGCCCAGTGTCCCCTGAGCAGTTCTTA.

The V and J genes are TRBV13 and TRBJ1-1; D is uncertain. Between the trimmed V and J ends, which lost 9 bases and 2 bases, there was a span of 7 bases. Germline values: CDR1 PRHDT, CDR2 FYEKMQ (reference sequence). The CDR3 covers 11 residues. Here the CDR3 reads CASSHNTEAFF. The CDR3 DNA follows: TGTGCCAGTAGTCACAACACTGAAGCTTTCTTT.

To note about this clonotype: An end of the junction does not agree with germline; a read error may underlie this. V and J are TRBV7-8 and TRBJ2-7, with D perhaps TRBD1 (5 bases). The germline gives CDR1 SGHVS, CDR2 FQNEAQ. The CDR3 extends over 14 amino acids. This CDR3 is CAISLDTPGDEQSF. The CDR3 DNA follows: TGTGCCATAAGCTTGGACACCCCTGGCGACGAGCAGTCCTTC. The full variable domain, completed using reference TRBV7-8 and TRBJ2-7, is GAGVSQSPRYKVAKRGQDVALRCDPISGHVSLFWYQQALGQGPEFLTYFQNEAQLDKSGLPSDRFFAERPEGSVSTLKIQRTQQEDSAVYLCAISLDTPGDEQSFGPGTRLTVT.

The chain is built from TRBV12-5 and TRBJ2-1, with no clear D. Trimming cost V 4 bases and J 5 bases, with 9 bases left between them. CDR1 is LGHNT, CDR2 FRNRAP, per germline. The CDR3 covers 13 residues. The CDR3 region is CASGSRMDNEQFF. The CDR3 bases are TGTGCTAGTGGTTCCCGCATGGACAATGAGCAGTTCTTC.